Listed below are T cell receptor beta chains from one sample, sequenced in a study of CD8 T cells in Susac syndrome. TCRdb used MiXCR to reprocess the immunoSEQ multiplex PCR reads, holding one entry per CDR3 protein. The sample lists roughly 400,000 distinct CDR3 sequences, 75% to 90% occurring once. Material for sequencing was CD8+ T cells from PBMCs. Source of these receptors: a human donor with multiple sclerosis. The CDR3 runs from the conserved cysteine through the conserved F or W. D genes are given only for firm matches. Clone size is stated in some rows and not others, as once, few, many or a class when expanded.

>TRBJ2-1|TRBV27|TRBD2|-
TGTGCCAGCAGTCTCGCAGGTATAGCGGGGAGCTCCTACAATGAGCAGTTCTTC
CASSLAGIAGSSYNEQFF
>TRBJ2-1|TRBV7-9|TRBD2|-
TGTGCCAGCAGCTTAAGACTAGCGGGAGGAGACAATGAGCAGTTCTTC
CASSLRLAGGDNEQFF
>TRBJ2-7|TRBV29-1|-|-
TGCAGCGTTGTATTTGGTCAGGCCTACGAGCAGTACTTC
CSVVFGQAYEQYF
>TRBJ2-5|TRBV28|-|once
TGTGCCAGCAGTTTTGTCCAGGAAGAGACCCAGTACTTC
CASSFVQEETQYF
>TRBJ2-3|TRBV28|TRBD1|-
TGTGCCAGCAGTTTTGAGGGACAGGGGTCAGATACGCAGTATTTT
CASSFEGQGSDTQYF
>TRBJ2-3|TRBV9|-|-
TGTGCCAGCAGCGTAGATAGCGTCACGCAGTATTTT
CASSVDSVTQYF
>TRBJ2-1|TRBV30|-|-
TGTGCCTGGAGCCGATTATCTAGCTACAATGAGCAGTTCTTC
CAWSRLSSYNEQFF
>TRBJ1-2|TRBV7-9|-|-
TGTGCCAGCAGCTTCGATCTGGGCAGCAACGTCGGCTACACCTTC
CASSFDLGSNVGYTF
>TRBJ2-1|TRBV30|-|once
TGTGCCTGGAGTGTAGGGGCAGGGATAAGCAATGAGCAGTTCTTC
CAWSVGAGISNEQFF
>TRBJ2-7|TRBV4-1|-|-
TGCGCCAGCAGCCAAGAAAGGTCGGGAGTTGGCGAGCAGTACTTC
CASSQERSGVGEQYF
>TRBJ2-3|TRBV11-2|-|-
TGTGCCAGCAGGATCTCAGGGGAGGGGACAGATACGCAGTATTTT
CASRISGEGTDTQYF
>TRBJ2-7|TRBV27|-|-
TGTGCCAGCAGTTTTTCACAGAACTACGAGCAGTACTTC
CASSFSQNYEQYF
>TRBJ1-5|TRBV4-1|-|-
TGCGCCAGCAGCCAAGGAGCTCTAAATCAGCCCCAGCATTTT
CASSQGALNQPQHF
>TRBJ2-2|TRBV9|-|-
TGTGCCAGCAGGAAGACTGCTGGGACGGGGACCGGGGAGCTGTTTTTT
CASRKTAGTGTGELFF